Below are 14 T cell receptor beta chains sequenced from a single sample in a study of shared clonotypes between healthy human individuals. The protocol was immunoSEQ multiplex PCR, while the TCRdb copy is restricted to in-frame clones and leaves out a portion. The sample includes some 2.3 million clones, just over 90% of them seen just once. Material: naive CD4+ T cells from PBMCs. The subset is: CD45RA+ positively selected. The receptors shown here come from a young man in good health. Some clones in this sample may be carry-over from other donors' samples.

This clone showed up just once. The chain carries TRBV14 and TRBJ2-1, with 12 bases that match TRBD2. There are 22 residues in the CDR3. Germline V lookup: CDR1 SGHDN, CDR2 FVKESK. V shed 0 bases and J 1 base; nucleotides not matched to a gene: 16. CDR3 bases: TGTGCCAGCAGCCAAGAATCGCGACTAGCGGGAGCCGTACCTCAATCCTACAATGAGCAGTTCTTC. Translated, it gives CASSQESRLAGAVPQSYNEQFF.

The V call is TRBV5-6, the J call TRBJ1-3; possible D gene TRBD1, 5 bases. Deletions cut 0 bases from V and 4 bases from J, with 8 bases between. The CDR3 loop spans 14 amino acids. Per the germline V gene, CDR1 is SGHDT and CDR2 is YYEEEE. In DNA, the CDR3 is TGTGCCAGCAGCTTGGAGGGGTGGGGAAACACCATATATTTT. This encodes CASSLEGWGNTIYF.

This sequence joins TRBV28 and TRBJ2-4, with 8 bases matching TRBD1. There are 14 residues in the CDR3. CDR1 MDHEN and CDR2 SYDVKM come from the germline V gene. Trimming at V came to 6 bases and at J to 7 bases, leaving 8 bases not matched to a gene. The CDR3 nucleotides read TGTGCCAGCAGCCAGGCGGACAGGGAGAACATTCAGTACTTC. This encodes CASSQADRENIQYF.

The CDR3 protein is CASSLTGTGGTDTQYF. The CDR3 DNA reads as TGTGCCAGCAGCTTGACCGGGACAGGAGGCACAGATACGCAGTATTTT. This chain uses TRBV7-2 with TRBJ2-3; 8 positions match TRBD1. V lost 3 bases and J lost 1; bases outside the gene matches: 6. CDR3 size: 16 residues. Per germline, CDR1 SGHTA and CDR2 FQGNSA. Using reference TRBV7-2 and TRBJ2-3 for the parts outside the CDR3, the full variable domain is GAGVSQSPSNKVTEKGKDVELRCDPISGHTALYWYRQSLGQGLEFLIYFQGNSAPDKSGLPSDRFSAERTGGSVSTLTIQRTQQEDSAVYLCASSLTGTGGTDTQYFGPGTRLTVL.

The J gene is TRBJ1-1, the V gene TRBV27; D is unresolved. The CDR3 totals 14 residues. Germline V gives CDR1 MNHEY, CDR2 SMNVEV (reference sequence). Between the trimmed V and J ends, which lost 8 bases and 0 bases, there was a span of 13 bases. The CDR3 protein is CASGNEQMNTEAFF. The DNA for the CDR3 is TGTGCCAGCGGAAATGAACAGATGAACACTGAAGCTTTCTTT.

The chain combines TRBV11-2 with TRBJ1-3; 7 bases align to TRBD1. Germline-derived CDR1 and CDR2 are SGHAT and FQNNGV. This CDR3 has 17 amino acids. V gave up 1 base and J gave up 4 bases; unmatched junction bases: 10. The CDR3 DNA is TGTGCCAGCAGCTTAGTCCGACAGGGATCGATAGGAAACACCATATATTTT. Translating it yields CASSLVRQGSIGNTIYF.

The V gene is TRBV7-3, the J gene TRBJ2-1, with TRBD1 as a possible D gene (5 bases). V lost 6 bases and J lost 10, with 16 bases in between. Germline V gene data show CDR1 as SGHTA and CDR2 as FQGTGA. This CDR3 is built from 13 residues. The CDR3: CASSPTGLREQFF. The CDR3 region has the DNA TGTGCCAGCAGTCCCACAGGCTTAAGGGAGCAGTTCTTC.

The J gene is TRBJ2-7, the V gene TRBV6-5, with 8 bases fitting TRBD2. The CDR3 is 15 amino acids. Germline V CDR1 and CDR2: MNHEY, SVGAGI. V lost 6 bases, J lost 6 bases, and 13 bases stayed unmatched. CDR3 nucleotides: TGTGCCAGCAGATACAAACTACCGGGGGGGTGCGAGCAGTACTTC. Translation gives CASRYKLPGGCEQYF.

This chain connects TRBV7-6 to TRBJ2-7, with TRBD1 as a possible D gene (7 bases). Germline values: CDR1 SGHVS, CDR2 FNYEAQ. V was shortened by 8 bases and J by 2 bases, with 13 bases between the two germline ends. CDR3 length equals 13 residues. The CDR3 coding sequence is TGTGCCAGCGGACGCGGGACAGCCTACGAGCAGTACTTC. Its protein is CASGRGTAYEQYF.

The V call is TRBV11-3, the J call TRBJ2-1; TRBD1 agrees at 8 bases. The V segment lost 5 bases and the J segment 7 bases; nucleotides outside the gene matches: 13. The germline gives CDR1 SGHNT, CDR2 YENEEA. CDR3 length: 16 amino acids. The CDR3 bases are TGTGCCAGCAGCCACCCCGGACAGGGTGTCAAGAATGAGCAGTTCTTC. It codes for CASSHPGQGVKNEQFF.

This clone was found once. The chain has TRBV2 and TRBJ2-3, with 7 bases fitting TRBD2. The germline V gene has CDR1 SNHLY and CDR2 FYNNEI. The V gene end was trimmed by 1 base and the J gene end by 3 bases; junction bases not matched to a gene: 10. The CDR3 contains 17 residues. This CDR3 reads CASSEVGGRVGTDTQYF. CDR3 coding DNA: TGTGCCAGCAGTGAAGTAGGCGGGAGAGTAGGGACAGATACGCAGTATTTT. Complete variable domain (other parts from reference TRBV2 and TRBJ2-3): EPEVTQTPSHQVTQMGQEVILRCVPISNHLYFYWYRQILGQKVEFLVSFYNNEISEKSEIFDDQFSVERPDGSNFTLKIRSTKLEDSAMYFCASSEVGGRVGTDTQYFGPGTRLTVL.

The chain is built from TRBV7-7 and TRBJ2-3; D is unresolved. The CDR3 is made up of 15 amino acids. CDR1 and CDR2 (germline): SSHAT, FNYEAQ (reference sequence). V was trimmed by 2 bases and J by 3 bases, leaving 12 bases between them. Written as DNA, the CDR3 is TGTGCCAGCAGCTTAAATCCCGGCGGAACAGATACGCAGTATTTT. Protein sequence: CASSLNPGGTDTQYF.

The chain is built from TRBV19 and TRBJ2-7; D is unresolved. CDR1 and CDR2 from the germline V gene are LNHDA and SQIVND (reference sequence). V shed 7 bases and J shed 2 bases, with 12 bases lying between them. This CDR3 spans 13 amino acids. The CDR3 DNA reads as TGTGCCAGTATTGGCCCAGGAGCCTACGAGCAGTACTTC. Translated, it gives CASIGPGAYEQYF. Using reference TRBV19 and TRBJ2-7 for the parts outside the CDR3, the full variable domain is DGGITQSPKYLFRKEGQNVTLSCEQNLNHDAMYWYRQDPGQGLRLIYYSQIVNDFQKGDIAEGYSVSREKKESFPLTVTSAQKNPTAFYLCASIGPGAYEQYFGPGTRLTVT.

This rearrangement joins TRBV28 to TRBJ2-1; D uncertain. The CDR3 runs to 14 residues. Trimming pared 6 bases from V and 1 base from J, leaving 10 bases between. The V gene's germline CDR1 is MDHEN and CDR2 SYDVKM. CDR3 in DNA: TGTGCCAGCAGCCCCAGCGTTTCCTACAATGAGCAGTTCTTC. It specifies CASSPSVSYNEQFF.